The clone carrying this T cell receptor beta chain is a singleton in its sample. Its target is unknown. Libraries were prepared by immunoSEQ multiplex PCR; TCRdb keeps only in-frame clonotypes and omits some of them. The sample contains about 90,000 clones, around 88% of which appear only once. CDR3 length equals 16 residues. V was shortened by 3 bases and J by 4 bases, with 19 bases between the two germline ends. The germline gives CDR1 SEHNR, CDR2 FQNEAQ (reference sequence). This sample is part of a study of identifying expanded T cells in peripheral blood. Findings of the study overall: Differentially abundant clones: around 1.1 between replicates, 16.4 at about 13 days, more than 18 at four. Approximately two-week clone count variance significantly increased as total template count grew.

Collection occurred without any documented infections or immune events in donors. This TCR derives from a person aged 18 to 70 in good health. Sequenced material: blood. The chain links TRBV7-9 to TRBJ2-7; D remains ambiguous. This CDR3 is CASSFTAGPILYEQYF. Here the CDR3 DNA reads TGTGCCAGCAGCTTTACGGCCGGTCCCATCTTATACGAGCAGTACTTC.